These 21 T cell receptor beta chains were all obtained from the same sample, sequenced in a study of blood T cell repertoires in COVID-19. Generated by immunoSEQ multiplex PCR, the TCRdb table keeps only in-frame clones and is missing some. Of some 200,000 clones in the sample, approximately 82% were seen once. The sample comprised peripheral blood. These receptors originate from a man in his fifties with active or convalescent COVID-19.

The table lists this clone with a count of one. This rearrangement joins TRBV15 to TRBJ2-3, with 14 bases identical to TRBD2. Germline-derived CDR1 and CDR2 are LNHNV and YYDKDF (reference sequence). The ends lost 0 bases at V and 2 bases at J; junction bases unmatched: 4. This CDR3 contains 18 residues. CDR3 region: CATSRDLTSGRVTDTQYF. The CDR3 region has the DNA TGTGCCACCAGCAGAGATCTGACTAGCGGGAGGGTCACAGATACGCAGTATTTT.

The rearrangement uses TRBV2 and TRBJ2-1; TRBD2 matches at 8 bases. This CDR3 spans 14 amino acids. Germline values: CDR1 SNHLY, CDR2 FYNNEI. Trimming took 5 bases from V and 2 from J; bases not matched to a gene: 2. CDR3 sequence (DNA): TGTGCCAGCAGTAGCGGGGGCCCCTACAATGAGCAGTTCTTC. This codes for CASSSGGPYNEQFF.

The chain links TRBV5-1 to TRBJ2-3; TRBD2 agrees at 10 bases. This CDR3 has 17 residues. Germline CDR1 SGHRS, CDR2 YFSETQ. The trim removed 2 bases at V and 6 bases at J, leaving 12 bases unmatched. CDR3 amino acids: CASSFYKAGGPGDTQYF. The CDR3 region has the DNA TGCGCCAGCAGCTTCTATAAAGCGGGAGGGCCTGGGGATACGCAGTATTTT. Using reference TRBV5-1 and TRBJ2-3 for the parts outside the CDR3, the full variable domain is KAGVTQTPRYLIKTRGQQVTLSCSPISGHRSVSWYQQTPGQGLQFLFEYFSETQRNKGNFPGRFSGRQFSNSRSEMNVSTLELGDSALYLCASSFYKAGGPGDTQYFGPGTRLTVL.

This clone was found once. Other DNA sequences in this sample translate to the same CDR3. The rearrangement joins TRBV20-1 to TRBJ1-1; no clear D gene. V lost 6 bases and J lost 5, with 13 bases in between. The CDR3 has 12 residues. The germline V gene encodes CDR1 DFQATT and CDR2 SNEGSKA (reference sequence). CDR3 sequence: CSASRGGTEAFF. DNA of the CDR3: TGCAGTGCCAGTCGGGGAGGGACTGAAGCTTTCTTT.

The genes are TRBV2 and TRBJ2-7, with D tentatively TRBD2 (6 bases). The CDR3 runs 13 residues. V lost 11 bases and J lost 6, with 20 bases in between. Germline V gene sequence: CDR1 SNHLY, CDR2 FYNNEI. The CDR3 spells CAGGTATWGEQYF. In DNA, the CDR3 is TGTGCCGGGGGGACGGCCACCTGGGGCGAGCAGTACTTC.

This clone occurred a few times. The chain combines TRBV4-2 with TRBJ1-1; D call uncertain. The CDR3 has 13 residues. Trimming cost V 1 base and J 1 base, with 4 bases left between them. Germline lookup yields CDR1 LGHNA and CDR2 YNFKEQ. The CDR3 coding sequence is TGTGCCAGCAGCCAAGGAGAGAACACTGAAGCTTTCTTT. This translates into CASSQGENTEAFF.

This clone was detected only a few times. The CDR3 DNA reads as TGCGCCAGCAGCCAAGAGGCGGTGAACACTGAAGCTTTCTTT. As protein: CASSQEAVNTEAFF. The rearrangement joins TRBV4-3 to TRBJ1-1; unclear D gene. This CDR3 comprises 14 residues. V lost 0 bases, J lost 0 bases, and 5 bases lay in between. Germline lookup yields CDR1 LGHNA and CDR2 YSLEER.

There are a few counts of this clone. CDR3 nucleotides: TGTGCCAGCAGCTACGGGACAGGGGTGGACACTGAAGCTTTCTTT. Translated: CASSYGTGVDTEAFF. The chain carries TRBV5-5 and TRBJ1-1, with 10 bases that match TRBD1. The V gene's germline CDR1 is SGHKS and CDR2 YYEKEE (reference sequence). This CDR3 has 15 amino acids. The junction had 5 bases not matched to a gene; V was cut back by 3 bases and J by 3 bases.

The CDR3 coding sequence is TGTGCCAGCACCGGACAGGGGGCTTTTTCCTACGAGCAGTACTTC. Translation: CASTGQGAFSYEQYF. The chain uses TRBV7-2 and TRBJ2-7, with 11 bases that match TRBD1. The CDR3 runs 15 residues. Losses at the gene ends were 7 bases for V and 1 base for J; bases not matched to a gene: 6. Germline V lookup: CDR1 SGHTA, CDR2 FQGNSA.

The V call is TRBV6-2 or TRBV6-3, the J call TRBJ2-7; the D gene is possibly TRBD1 (6 bases). The CDR3 extends over 15 amino acids. The V gene lost 5 bases and the J gene lost 2 bases, with 16 bases spanning the gap. Looked up from germline, CDR1 is MNHEY and CDR2 is SVGEGT. The CDR3 loop reads CASSQSGKGAYEQYV. The CDR3 DNA reads as TGTGCCAGCAGTCAGTCAGGGAAGGGGGCCTACGAGCAGTACGTC.

The rearrangement links TRBV2 to TRBJ2-7, with 10 bases identical to TRBD1. The CDR3 runs 14 residues. Germline trimming cut 8 bases from V and 3 bases from J; bases unmatched to any gene: 7. CDR1 and CDR2 from the germline V gene are SNHLY and FYNNEI. This CDR3 is CASGRGQGFYEQYF. CDR3 in DNA: TGTGCCAGCGGCAGGGGACAGGGGTTCTACGAGCAGTACTTC. Full variable domain (remainder filled in from reference TRBV2 and TRBJ2-7): EPEVTQTPSHQVTQMGQEVILRCVPISNHLYFYWYRQILGQKVEFLVSFYNNEISEKSEIFDDQFSVERPDGSNFTLKIRSTKLEDSAMYFCASGRGQGFYEQYFGPGTRLTVT.

The V gene is TRBV6-6, the J gene TRBJ1-5; no clear D. Germline CDR1 is MNHNY and CDR2 is SVGAGI (reference sequence). This CDR3 comprises 16 residues. The V end lost 6 bases, the J end lost 3 bases, and 18 bases lay between the germline ends. CDR3 coding DNA: TGTGCCAGCAGCACCCCCGGGAGCAATCCCAATCAGCCCCAGCATTTT. As protein: CASSTPGSNPNQPQHF.

The chain links TRBV3-1 (or the pseudogene TRBV3-2) to TRBJ2-7; 12 bases align to TRBD2. V was pared by 0 bases and J by 5 bases, with 5 bases of the junction left unmatched. The CDR3 runs to 16 residues. CDR1 LGHDT and CDR2 YNNKEL come from the germline V gene (reference sequence). The CDR3 DNA follows: TGTGCCAGCAGCCAAGATCTAGCGGGAGGGCCCCACGAGCAGTACTTC. Residues: CASSQDLAGGPHEQYF.

The chain couples TRBV7-9 to TRBJ2-2; 11 bases map to TRBD1. The V and J ends lost 5 bases and 6 bases, in that order; junction bases with no gene match: 5. CDR3 length: 15 amino acids. Germline V gene data show CDR1 as SEHNR and CDR2 as FQNEAQ (reference sequence). CDR3 loop: CASSRTGGAAGELFF. DNA for the CDR3: TGTGCCAGCAGCAGGACAGGGGGCGCTGCCGGGGAGCTGTTTTTT. The variable domain in full, with the rest retrieved from reference TRBV7-9 and TRBJ2-2, is DTGVSQNPRHKITKRGQNVTFRCDPISEHNRLYWYRQTLGQGPEFLTYFQNEAQLEKSRLLSDRFSAERPKGSFSTLEIQRTEQGDSAMYLCASSRTGGAAGELFFGEGSRLTVL.

V usage is TRBV6-4 and J usage is TRBJ2-1, with 9 bases lining up with TRBD2. Germline lookup yields CDR1 MRHNA and CDR2 SNTAGT. The CDR3 extends over 16 amino acids. Trimming at V came to 0 bases and at J to 6 bases, leaving 6 bases not matched to a gene. CDR3 sequence (DNA): TGTGCCAGCAGTGACTCTCGACTAGCGGACCTCAATGAGCAGTTCTTC. This sequence encodes CASSDSRLADLNEQFF.

The chain employs TRBV27 and TRBJ1-1, with TRBD1 identical over 7 bases. V lost 3 bases, J lost 1 base, and 5 bases stayed unmatched. Germline CDR1 MNHEY, CDR2 SMNVEV (reference sequence). The CDR3 has 15 residues. The CDR3 nucleotides are TGTGCCAGCAGTTTCGTGGGGACAGAGAACACTGAAGCTTTCTTT. It is translated as CASSFVGTENTEAFF.

The rearrangement links TRBV2 to TRBJ2-1; 7 bases are shared with TRBD2. V lost 4 bases and J lost 3; bases outside the gene matches: 6. This CDR3 has 15 amino acids. CDR1 is SNHLY, CDR2 FYNNEI, per germline. CDR3: CASSGGSAHYNEQFF. The CDR3 DNA follows: TGTGCCAGCAGTGGCGGGAGCGCTCACTACAATGAGCAGTTCTTC.

The chain is built from TRBV2 and TRBJ1-6; 9 bases are a match to TRBD1. CDR1 is SNHLY, CDR2 FYNNEI, per germline. The ends lost 3 bases at V and 8 bases at J; junction bases unmatched: 8. CDR3 length equals 16 residues. In DNA, the CDR3 is TGTGCCAGCAGTGATGGGACAGGGAGAGGTTATTCACCCCTCCACTTT. Protein: CASSDGTGRGYSPLHF.

This chain uses TRBV5-5 with TRBJ1-2; D unresolved. V lost 0 bases, J lost 4 bases, and 13 bases lay in between. The CDR3 has 15 amino acids. Germline values: CDR1 SGHKS, CDR2 YYEKEE (reference sequence). The CDR3 DNA reads as TGTGCCAGCAGCTTGGCAACAGATGACCTCTATGGCTACACCTTC. Protein sequence: CASSLATDDLYGYTF.

The chain employs TRBV29-1 and TRBJ2-7; no clear D gene. The germline V gene has CDR1 SQVTM and CDR2 ANQGSEA. V shed 2 bases and J shed 4 bases, with 6 bases lying between them. The CDR3 has 11 amino acids. CDR3 protein: CSVELDYEQYV. For the CDR3, the DNA is TGCAGCGTTGAACTAGATTACGAGCAGTACGTC.

This chain connects TRBV7-3 to TRBJ2-1; 8 bases align to TRBD1. The germline CDR1 and CDR2 sequences are SGHTA and FQGTGA. V gave up 4 bases and J gave up 8 bases; unmatched junction bases: 16. The CDR3 runs 17 residues. This CDR3 reads CASSSEKGDRSFHEQFF. DNA for the CDR3: TGTGCCAGCAGCTCAGAGAAAGGGGACAGGTCTTTTCATGAGCAGTTCTTC.